This T cell receptor beta chain stems from a study of blood T cell repertoires in COVID-19. In the study overall: The United States, Italy and Spain were the sources of the acute and convalescent COVID-19 samples. From T cells, B-cell-depleted T cells, or PBMCs came the material, which was cDNA or gDNA.

Original handling: Amplification of reference gene primers was used by the study to estimate nucleated cell counts. Assay used: immunoSEQ multiplex PCR; TCRdb lists only in-frame clones, some missing. Clone size and V and J calls were adopted from that table, with D and trimming inferred from the DNA. The table lists 70,000 to 85,000 clones, roughly 90% of them singletons, with about 9% in the top ten. There are 14 residues in the CDR3. Germline CDR1 and CDR2: SGDLS and YYNGEE. V dropped 0 bases and J dropped 2 bases, with 6 bases sitting between them. The receptor comes from a human donor in a cohort sampled during active COVID-19. V usage is TRBV9 and J usage is TRBJ1-3; D is ambiguous. The sequenced material came from peripheral blood. CDR3 residues: CASSVGGTGNTIYF. The CDR3 DNA is TGTGCCAGCAGCGTAGGAGGGACTGGAAACACCATATATTTT.